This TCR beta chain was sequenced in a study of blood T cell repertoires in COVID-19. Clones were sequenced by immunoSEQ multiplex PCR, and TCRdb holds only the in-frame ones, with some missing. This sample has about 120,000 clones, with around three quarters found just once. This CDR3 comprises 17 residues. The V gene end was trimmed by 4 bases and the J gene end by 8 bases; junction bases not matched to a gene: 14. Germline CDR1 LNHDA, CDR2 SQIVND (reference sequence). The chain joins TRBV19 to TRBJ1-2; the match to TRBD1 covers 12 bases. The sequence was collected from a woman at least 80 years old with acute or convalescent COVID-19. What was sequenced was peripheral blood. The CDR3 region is CASSTELRDRGLEGYTF. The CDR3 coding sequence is TGTGCCAGTAGTACTGAGCTCCGGGACAGGGGGCTAGAGGGCTACACCTTC.